The rows below give T cell receptor beta chains drawn from one sample of a study of CD8 T cells in Susac syndrome. TCRdb recomputed calls from the immunoSEQ multiplex PCR reads with MiXCR, one row per CDR3 protein. The data contain about 120,000 distinct CDR3 sequences, 80% to 95% of them singletons. The sequenced material came from CD4+ T cells from PBMCs. These receptors all come from a human donor in good health. Both conserved end residues are part of each CDR3. Fields, in order: V gene, J gene, CDR3 protein.

V gene: TRBV9
J gene: TRBJ2-7
CDR3 protein: CASSAELTSVYEQYF

V gene: TRBV7-2
J gene: TRBJ2-1
CDR3 protein: CASSLDRVNEQFF

V gene: TRBV5-5
J gene: TRBJ2-2
CDR3 protein: CASSWTGEETGELFF

V gene: TRBV10-3
J gene: TRBJ1-1
CDR3 protein: CAINSGLNTEAFF

V gene: TRBV5-1
J gene: TRBJ1-1
CDR3 protein: CASSLIQGATTEAFF

V gene: TRBV6-5
J gene: TRBJ1-1
CDR3 protein: CASSYAGNWDTEAFF

V gene: TRBV5-1
J gene: TRBJ1-3
CDR3 protein: CASARDRESAGNTIYF

V gene: TRBV20-1
J gene: TRBJ2-5
CDR3 protein: CSARTGGVETQYF

V gene: TRBV4-1
J gene: TRBJ1-2
CDR3 protein: CASSQEALSLGYTF

V gene: TRBV27
J gene: TRBJ1-4
CDR3 protein: CASRRRVGEKLFF

V gene: TRBV5-1
J gene: TRBJ2-7
CDR3 protein: CASSSLAGSPSEQYF

V gene: TRBV7-2
J gene: TRBJ2-5
CDR3 protein: CASRGPGETQYF

V gene: TRBV20-1
J gene: TRBJ2-7
CDR3 protein: CSAPRVAGVYEQYF

V gene: TRBV1
J gene: TRBJ2-7
CDR3 protein: CTSSQGNSSGASFYEQYF

V gene: TRBV5-1
J gene: TRBJ2-3
CDR3 protein: CASSLEATDTQYF

V gene: TRBV20-1
J gene: TRBJ1-1
CDR3 protein: CSGGQINTEAFF

V gene: TRBV7-8
J gene: TRBJ1-1
CDR3 protein: CATVGPGTGNTEAFF

V gene: TRBV28
J gene: TRBJ1-1
CDR3 protein: CASGQGPEAFF

V gene: TRBV7-2
J gene: TRBJ1-5
CDR3 protein: CASSLRPGARDQPQHF

V gene: TRBV29-1
J gene: TRBJ2-1
CDR3 protein: CSVDGGSGYNEQFF

V gene: TRBV6-1
J gene: TRBJ2-1
CDR3 protein: CASSARQGTFIPNEQFF

V gene: TRBV29-1
J gene: TRBJ1-3
CDR3 protein: CSVDGAGTIYF

V gene: TRBV20-1
J gene: TRBJ2-1
CDR3 protein: CSARRDGRTVDEQFF

V gene: TRBV20-1
J gene: TRBJ1-5
CDR3 protein: CSATARQGAINQPQHF

V gene: TRBV19
J gene: TRBJ2-6
CDR3 protein: CASSFGGSANVLTF

V gene: TRBV20-1
J gene: TRBJ2-5
CDR3 protein: CSARGITGGGGTQYF

V gene: TRBV4-3
J gene: TRBJ2-1
CDR3 protein: CASSREATGGAQFF

V gene: TRBV3-1
J gene: TRBJ2-1
CDR3 protein: CASSQVLGSGSEQFF

V gene: TRBV14
J gene: TRBJ2-2
CDR3 protein: CASSHSLNTGELFF

V gene: TRBV19
J gene: TRBJ1-2
CDR3 protein: CATFSVPYGYTF

V gene: TRBV18
J gene: TRBJ2-1
CDR3 protein: CASSPPSRSDEQFF